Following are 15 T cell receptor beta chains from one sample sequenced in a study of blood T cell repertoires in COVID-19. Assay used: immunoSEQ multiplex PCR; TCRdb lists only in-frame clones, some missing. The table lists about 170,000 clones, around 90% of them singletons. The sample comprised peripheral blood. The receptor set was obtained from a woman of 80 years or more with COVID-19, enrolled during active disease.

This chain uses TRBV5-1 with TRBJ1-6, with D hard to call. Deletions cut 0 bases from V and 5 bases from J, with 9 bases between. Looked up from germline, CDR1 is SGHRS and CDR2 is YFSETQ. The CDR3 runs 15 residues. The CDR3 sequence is CASSLAPGDNSPLHF. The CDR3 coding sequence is TGCGCCAGCAGCTTGGCCCCCGGGGATAATTCACCCCTCCACTTT. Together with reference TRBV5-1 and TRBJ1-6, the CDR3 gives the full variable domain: KAGVTQTPRYLIKTRGQQVTLSCSPISGHRSVSWYQQTPGQGLQFLFEYFSETQRNKGNFPGRFSGRQFSNSRSEMNVSTLELGDSALYLCASSLAPGDNSPLHFGNGTRLTVT.

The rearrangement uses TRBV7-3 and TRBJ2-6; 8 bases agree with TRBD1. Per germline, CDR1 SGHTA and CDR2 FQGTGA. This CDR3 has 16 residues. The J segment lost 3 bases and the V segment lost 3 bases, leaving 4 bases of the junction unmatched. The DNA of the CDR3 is TGTGCCAGCAGCTTGCAGGGGGCCTTTGGGGCCAACGTCCTGACTTTC. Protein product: CASSLQGAFGANVLTF.

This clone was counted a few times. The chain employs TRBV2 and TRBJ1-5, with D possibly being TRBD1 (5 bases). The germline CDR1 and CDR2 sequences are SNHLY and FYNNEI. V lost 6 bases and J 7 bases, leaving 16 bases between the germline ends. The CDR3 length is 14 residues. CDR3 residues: CASSGTSRSQPQHF. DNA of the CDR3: TGTGCCAGCAGCGGGACTTCCAGGTCCCAGCCCCAGCATTTT.

CDR3 in DNA: TGTGCCAGCAGGCGAGAGGGAGAAGCTTTCTTT. Translation: CASRREGEAFF. This chain joins TRBV3-1 (or the pseudogene TRBV3-2) and TRBJ1-1; D ambiguous. The CDR3 is made up of 11 amino acids. The V end lost 6 bases, the J end lost 8 bases, and 10 bases lay between the germline ends. Germline CDR1 LGHDT, CDR2 YNNKEL (reference sequence).

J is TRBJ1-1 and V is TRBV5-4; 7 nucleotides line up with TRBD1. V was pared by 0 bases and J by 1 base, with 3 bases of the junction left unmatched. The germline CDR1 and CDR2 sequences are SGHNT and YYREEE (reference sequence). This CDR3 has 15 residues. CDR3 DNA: TGTGCCAGCAGCTTGGCCGGACAGGCGAACACTGAAGCTTTCTTT. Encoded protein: CASSLAGQANTEAFF.

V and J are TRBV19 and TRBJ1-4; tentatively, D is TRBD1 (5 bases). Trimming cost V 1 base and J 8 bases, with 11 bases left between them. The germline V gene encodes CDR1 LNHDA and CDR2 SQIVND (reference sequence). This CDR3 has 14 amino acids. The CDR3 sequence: CASSIVGANEKLFF. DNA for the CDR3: TGTGCCAGTAGTATAGTTGGGGCAAACGAAAAACTGTTTTTT.

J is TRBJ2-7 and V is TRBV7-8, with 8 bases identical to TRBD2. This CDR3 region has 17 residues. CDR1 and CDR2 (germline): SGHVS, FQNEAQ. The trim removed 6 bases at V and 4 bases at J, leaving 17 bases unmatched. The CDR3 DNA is TGTGCCAGCAGGGAGCCCGCGACTAGCGAAACCCCTTACGAGCAGTACTTC. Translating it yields CASREPATSETPYEQYF.

The CDR3 nucleotides are TGTGCCAGCAGCTTAGGGGAGGCCGGGGAGCTGTTTTTT. Residues: CASSLGEAGELFF. This chain uses TRBV11-3 with TRBJ2-2; D perhaps matches TRBD2 (6 bases). The V gene lost 1 base and the J gene lost 6 bases, with 6 bases spanning the gap. This CDR3 comprises 13 residues. Germline V gene sequence: CDR1 SGHNT, CDR2 YENEEA.

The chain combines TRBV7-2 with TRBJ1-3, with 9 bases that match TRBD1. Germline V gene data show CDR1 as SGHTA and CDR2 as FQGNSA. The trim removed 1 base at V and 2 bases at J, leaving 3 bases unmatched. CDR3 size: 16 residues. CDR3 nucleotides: TGTGCCAGCAGCTTAGTCGGACAGGGGACTGGAAACACCATATATTTT. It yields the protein CASSLVGQGTGNTIYF.

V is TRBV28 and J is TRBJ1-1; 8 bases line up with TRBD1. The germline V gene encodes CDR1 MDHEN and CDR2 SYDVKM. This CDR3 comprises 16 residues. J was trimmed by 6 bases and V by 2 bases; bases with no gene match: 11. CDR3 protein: CASSLMLGQALSEAFF. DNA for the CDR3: TGTGCCAGCAGTTTAATGTTGGGACAGGCTCTGTCTGAAGCTTTCTTT.

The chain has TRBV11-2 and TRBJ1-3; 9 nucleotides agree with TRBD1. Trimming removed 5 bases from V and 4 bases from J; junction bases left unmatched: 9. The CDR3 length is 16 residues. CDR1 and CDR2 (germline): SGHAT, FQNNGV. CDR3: CASSAGTGNAGNTIYF. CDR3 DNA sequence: TGTGCCAGCAGCGCCGGGACAGGGAACGCCGGAAACACCATATATTTT.

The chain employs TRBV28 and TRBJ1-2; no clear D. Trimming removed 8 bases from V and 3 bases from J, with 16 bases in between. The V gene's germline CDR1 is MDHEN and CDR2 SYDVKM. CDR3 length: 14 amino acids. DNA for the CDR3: TGTGCCAGCGCCCGATGGACGGGAGACTATGGCTACACCTTC. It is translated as CASARWTGDYGYTF.

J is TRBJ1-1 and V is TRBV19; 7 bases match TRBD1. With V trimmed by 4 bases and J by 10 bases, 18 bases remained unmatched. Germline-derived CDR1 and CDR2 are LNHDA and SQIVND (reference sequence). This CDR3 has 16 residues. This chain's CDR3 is CASSTRRGGDRVRAFF. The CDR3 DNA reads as TGTGCCAGTAGTACAAGGAGAGGGGGTGACAGGGTGAGAGCTTTCTTT.

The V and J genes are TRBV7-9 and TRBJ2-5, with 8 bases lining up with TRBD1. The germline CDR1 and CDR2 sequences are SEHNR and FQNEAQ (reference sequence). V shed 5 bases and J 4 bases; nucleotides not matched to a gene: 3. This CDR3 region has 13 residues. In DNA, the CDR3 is TGTGCCAGCAGCCGTACAGGGGGAGAGACCCAGTACTTC. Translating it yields CASSRTGGETQYF.

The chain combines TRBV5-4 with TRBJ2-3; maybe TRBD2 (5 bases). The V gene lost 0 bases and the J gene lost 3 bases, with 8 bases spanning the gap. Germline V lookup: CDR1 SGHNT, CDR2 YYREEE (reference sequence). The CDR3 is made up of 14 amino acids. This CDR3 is CASSLGRRTDTQYF. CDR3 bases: TGTGCCAGCAGCTTGGGCCGGAGGACAGATACGCAGTATTTT.